This T cell receptor beta chain is from a study of blood T cell repertoires in COVID-19. Whole-study context: T cells, B-cell-depleted T cells, or PBMCs provided the cDNA or gDNA that served as material.

Germline lookup yields CDR1 SNHLY and CDR2 FYNNEI. There are 11 residues in the CDR3. Trimming shortened V by 2 bases and J by 11 bases, and 10 bases separated the two germline ends. Source study methods: It was from reference gene primer amplification that nucleated cell counts were estimated. Assay: immunoSEQ multiplex PCR; the TCRdb copy retains only in-frame clones and omits some. D and trimming come from the DNA, and the V and J calls and clone size come from that table. The table lists under 300,000 clones, more than 70% of them singletons. Sequences were obtained from peripheral blood. This clonotype was obtained from a man older than 75 with acute or convalescent COVID-19. The V gene is TRBV2, the J gene TRBJ2-7; D possibly corresponds to TRBD1 (5 bases). CDR3 region: CASSERLGEYF. CDR3 nucleotides: TGTGCCAGCAGTGAAAGGTTAGGGGAGTACTTC.